This is a list of T cell receptor beta chains from one sample in a study of cytomegalovirus exposure and HLA in healthy donors. Assay: immunoSEQ multiplex PCR; the TCRdb copy retains only in-frame clones and omits some. The data show 30,000 to 40,000 clones, roughly two thirds seen once. Source material: PBMCs. The receptors derive from a man in his forties or fifties in good health and CMV-seropositive. CDR3s include the opening cysteine and the closing phenylalanine or tryptophan. The D gene is left open where the match is weak. Only part of the rows carry a size: once, few, many, or a class if the clone is expanded.

V	J	D	size	DNA	CDR3
TRBV28	TRBJ1-1	-	few	TGTGCCAGCAGCTCCCCTCTGAACACTGAAGCTTTCTTT	CASSSPLNTEAFF
TRBV7-2	TRBJ1-6	-	-	TGTGCCAGCAGCTTTGACGGGAGTTCACCCCTCCACTTT	CASSFDGSSPLHF
TRBV28	TRBJ1-2	-	-	TGTGCCACCTCAGGGAACTATGGCTACACCTTC	CATSGNYGYTF
TRBV5-4	TRBJ2-2	-	-	TGTGCCAGCAGCCCCGGGCCAGGGGGGCCGACCGGGGAGCTGTTTTTT	CASSPGPGGPTGELFF
TRBV7-2	TRBJ2-6	-	few	TGTGCCAGCAACCCCCCTACCCCTTCTGGGGCCAACGTCCTGACTTTC	CASNPPTPSGANVLTF
TRBV5-4	TRBJ1-2	-	-	TGTGCCAGCAGCTTGATCGCCAGGGAGGTGGATGGCTACACCTTC	CASSLIAREVDGYTF
TRBV5-4	TRBJ1-3	-	-	TGTGCCAGCAGCTCCCCCGAGGATTCTGGAAACACCATATATTTT	CASSSPEDSGNTIYF
TRBV7-9	TRBJ2-7	-	-	TGTGCCAGCAGCTCCCCCGGTTTCGGTCCTTCCTACGAGCAGTACTTC	CASSSPGFGPSYEQYF
TRBV7-2	TRBJ1-6	-	-	TGTGCCAGCAGCCTGACGGACAGCTATAATTCACCCCTCCACTTT	CASSLTDSYNSPLHF
TRBV7-2	TRBJ2-1	-	-	TGTGCCAGCAGCTCACAGACTAGTAGTGAGCAGTTCTTC	CASSSQTSSEQFF
TRBV9	TRBJ2-3	TRBD2	-	TGTGCCAGCAGCGGGTGGTGGGCGGGGGGACACACAGATACGCAGTATTTT	CASSGWWAGGHTDTQYF
TRBV7-9	TRBJ1-6	TRBD1	-	TGTGCCAGCAGCCCCCGAGTCAGGGGGCCATCCTCCTATAATTCACCCCTCCACTTT	CASSPRVRGPSSYNSPLHF
TRBV7-9	TRBJ1-5	TRBD1	-	TGTGCCAGCAGCTTAGCCCCCGGACAGGGAGGAGGCAATCAGCCCCAGCATTTT	CASSLAPGQGGGNQPQHF
TRBV5-1	TRBJ2-1	TRBD2	-	TGCGCCAGCAGCTCCAGGGGGGTAGCGGGGGGGGTCGATGAGCAGTTCTTC	CASSSRGVAGGVDEQFF
TRBV13	TRBJ2-7	-	-	TGTGCCAGTGCCGGGAGCACCTACGAGCAGTACTTC	CASAGSTYEQYF
TRBV5-1	TRBJ1-4	TRBD1	-	TGCGCCAGCAGTGCCGGGACAGCAACTAATGAAAAACTGTTTTTT	CASSAGTATNEKLFF
TRBV7-2	TRBJ2-5	-	-	TGTGCCAGCAGCTTAAATGGGGGGTCGGAGACCCAGTACTTC	CASSLNGGSETQYF
TRBV28	TRBJ2-7	-	-	TGTGCCAGCAGCCCGAGTGGTGTTTCCTACGAGCAGTACTTC	CASSPSGVSYEQYF
TRBV5-4	TRBJ2-7	TRBD1	-	TGTGCCAGCAGCTTGAGACAGGGGGCCTCTGAGGTAGGCGAGCAGTACTTC	CASSLRQGASEVGEQYF
TRBV5-4	TRBJ2-7	TRBD2	-	TGTGCCAGCAGCTTGGGGAGGACTAGCCTTTACGAGCAGTACTTC	CASSLGRTSLYEQYF
TRBV6-5	TRBJ2-7	-	few	TGTGCCAGCAGTTACGGACTGAGCTCCTACGAGCAGTACTTC	CASSYGLSSYEQYF
TRBV25-1	TRBJ2-3	-	-	TGTGCCAGCAGTCCCGCGGTCCTCGGCCAGGGGGGTAAAAATACGCAGTATTTT	CASSPAVLGQGGKNTQYF
TRBV9	TRBJ1-6	-	-	TGTGCCAGCAGCGTAGCAGACACGGGGAATTCACCCCTCCACTTT	CASSVADTGNSPLHF
TRBV27	TRBJ2-5	-	-	TGTGCCAGCAGGACATTAACGACCCAGTACTTC	CASRTLTTQYF
TRBV7-6	TRBJ2-1	-	-	TGTGCCAGCAGCCGCGGAAATGAGCAGTTCTTC	CASSRGNEQFF
TRBV4-1	TRBJ1-4	TRBD1	-	TGCGCCAGCAGCCAGGGGACCGGGACAGGAGGTGAAAAACTGTTTTTT	CASSQGTGTGGEKLFF
TRBV5-1	TRBJ1-2	-	-	TGCGCCAGCAGCTTGGCGGAGGTGAACTATGGCTACACCTTC	CASSLAEVNYGYTF
TRBV5-1	TRBJ2-3	-	few	TGCGCCAGCAGCTTGGCCCAAGATACGCAGTATTTT	CASSLAQDTQYF
TRBV11-2	TRBJ1-1	-	-	TGTGCCAGCAGGCCGCGTGTTAACCCTGAAGCTTTCTTT	CASRPRVNPEAFF
TRBV30	TRBJ1-2	TRBD1	-	TGTGCCTACAAGAAGACAGGGGGCTGGTATGGCTACACCTTC	CAYKKTGGWYGYTF
TRBV28	TRBJ1-6	-	-	TGTGCCAGCAGTTCGACAGTCAGCCTGGATTCACCCCTCCACTTT	CASSSTVSLDSPLHF
TRBV6-5	TRBJ2-7	TRBD2	-	TGTGCCAGCAGTTACACGACTAGCGGGACGAACTACGAGCAGTACTTC	CASSYTTSGTNYEQYF
TRBV6-1	TRBJ1-5	TRBD1	-	TGTGCCAGCAGTGAGACAGGGGGGGCCGGCAATCAGCCCCAGCATTTT	CASSETGGAGNQPQHF
TRBV11-3	TRBJ2-7	-	-	TGTGCCAGCAGCTTAAGTAATGTAGCTGGAGGCGAGCAGTACTTC	CASSLSNVAGGEQYF
TRBV27	TRBJ1-5	-	few	TGTGCCAGCAGGGAGACCAGGGGTTATCATCAGCCCCAGCATTTT	CASRETRGYHQPQHF
TRBV6-1	TRBJ2-7	-	-	TGTGCCAGCAGTGAACAGGGCTACGAGCAGTACTTC	CASSEQGYEQYF
TRBV6-6	TRBJ2-7	TRBD2	-	TGTGCCAGCAGTTATAGCGGGGGGGCGGGAGAGCAGTACTTC	CASSYSGGAGEQYF